Listed below are T cell receptor beta chains from one sample, sequenced in a study of CD8+CD57+ T cells in acquired aplastic anemia. A single record per CDR3 protein comes from TCRdb applying MiXCR to the reads. The table lists 200,000 to 250,000 distinct CDR3 sequences, roughly 35% of them singletons. What was sequenced was sorted CD4+, CD8+, or CD8+CD57+ T cells (not recorded which) from PBMCs. The receptors originated from a human donor in good health, serving as a control. Each CDR3 is given with its conserved first and last residue. D genes are given only for firm matches. A clone size is listed for some rows: how often the clone was seen (once, few, many), or a class if it is expanded.

V,D,J,size,DNA,CDR3
TRBV12-3/TRBV12-4,NA,TRBJ1-5,many,TGTGCCAGCAGTTTAGTCGGTTCTGTGGGCAATCAGCCCCAGCATTTT,CASSLVGSVGNQPQHF
TRBV25-1,TRBD1,TRBJ1-1,many,TGTGCCAGCAGTGAACCGGAACCAGGGGGCGCAGGTGGAAACACTGAAGCTTTCTTT,CASSEPEPGGAGGNTEAFF
TRBV10-3,NA,TRBJ2-5,NA,TGTGCCATGGGGACGGTGGAAGAGACCCAGTACTTC,CAMGTVEETQYF
TRBV10-3,NA,TRBJ2-2,many,TGTGCCATCAGTGGGTATCAGTTTATCTCGACCACCGGGGAGCTGTTTTTT,CAISGYQFISTTGELFF
TRBV5-1,NA,TRBJ2-7,NA,TGCGCCAGCAGCTTGGCGGTGGGTCCATACGAGCAGTACTTC,CASSLAVGPYEQYF
TRBV7-2,NA,TRBJ1-2,many,TGTGCCAGCAGCTTAGCCCCCAACTATGGCTACACCTTC,CASSLAPNYGYTF
TRBV4-2,NA,TRBJ2-3,NA,TGTGCCAGCAGCCAAGGCTGGAGTTTGCGGGGTCAGGTGGATACGCAGTATTTT,CASSQGWSLRGQVDTQYF
TRBV6-4,NA,TRBJ2-1,few,TGTGCCAGCAGTGACCTGTGGGGGGGCCCGAGCAATGAGCAGTTCTTC,CASSDLWGGPSNEQFF
TRBV2,TRBD2,TRBJ2-7,NA,TGTGCCAGCAGTGATCCTAGCGGGGGCTACGAGCAGTACTTC,CASSDPSGGYEQYF
TRBV20-1,NA,TRBJ2-1,NA,TGCAGTGCTACCCCATTGACAGTACCCTCCTACAATGAGCAGTTCTTC,CSATPLTVPSYNEQFF
TRBV5-4,NA,TRBJ2-1,NA,TGTGCCAGCAGCTTCGGGGGAACAGGGGCTATTGAGCAGTTCTTC,CASSFGGTGAIEQFF
TRBV7-8,NA,TRBJ2-1,many,TGTGCCAGCAGACTACTCCAGGGAAACAATGAGCAGTTCTTC,CASRLLQGNNEQFF
TRBV12-3/TRBV12-4,NA,TRBJ2-7,few,TGTGCCAGCAGGAATGGGGCAGGGGTATCCTACGAGCAGTACTTC,CASRNGAGVSYEQYF
TRBV10-3,NA,TRBJ1-1,NA,TGTGCCATCAGTGAGAGGCAGAACACTGAAGCTTTCTTT,CAISERQNTEAFF
TRBV10-2,NA,TRBJ1-2,NA,TGCGCCAGCTTAGGCCAGGGATCCCCCTATGGCTACACCTTC,CASLGQGSPYGYTF
TRBV29-1,NA,TRBJ1-1,NA,TGCAGCGTGGCAGTCACCACTGAAGCTTTCTTT,CSVAVTTEAFF
TRBV5-6,TRBD1,TRBJ2-2,NA,TGTGCCAGCAGCTTTATAGGGACAGGGGCCCCCGGGGAGCTGTTTTTT,CASSFIGTGAPGELFF
TRBV15,NA,TRBJ2-5,NA,TGTGCCACCAGCAGAGTGGCAGGGGCCCTCCAAGAGACCCAGTACTTC,CATSRVAGALQETQYF
TRBV10-3,TRBD1,TRBJ1-5,many,TGTGCCATCAGTGAACGGGGGACAGGGGTCCCTTATGGCAATCAGCCCCAGCATTTT,CAISERGTGVPYGNQPQHF
TRBV24-1,NA,TRBJ1-3,many,TGTGCCACCGCGCCCAGGGACGCCCGCGGGGACACCATATATTTT,CATAPRDARGDTIYF
TRBV5-1,NA,TRBJ2-7,many,TGCGCCAGCAGCTTGGTTGGTTATGGACTCGACGAGCAGTACTTC,CASSLVGYGLDEQYF
TRBV10-1,NA,TRBJ2-1,many,TGCGCCAGCAGTATGAGAGGGCTTACCTACAATGAGCAGTTCTTC,CASSMRGLTYNEQFF
TRBV20-1,TRBD1,TRBJ2-3,NA,TGCAGTGCTTCCGGGACAGGGGTTGCAGATACGCAGTATTTT,CSASGTGVADTQYF
TRBV6-1,NA,TRBJ1-5,few,TGTGCCAGCAGTGAGGGGCACTACTATCAGCCCCAGCATTTT,CASSEGHYYQPQHF
TRBV14,TRBD2,TRBJ2-1,NA,TGTGCCAGCAGCCAAGTTCGACTAGCGGGACCGTCGAGATACAATGAGCAGTTCTTC,CASSQVRLAGPSRYNEQFF
TRBV7-3,NA,TRBJ2-3,many,TGTGCCAGCAGCTTAAGCAGGGTCGATACGCAGTATTTT,CASSLSRVDTQYF
TRBV6-1,NA,TRBJ1-2,many,TGTGCCAGCAGTGATAGAAGCTTGACCTACCGAGGAGCTAACTATGGCTACACCTTC,CASSDRSLTYRGANYGYTF
TRBV2,NA,TRBJ1-1,many,TGTGCCAGCAGGTGGGGGGCGAACACTGAAGCTTTCTTT,CASRWGANTEAFF
TRBV7-9,TRBD2,TRBJ2-3,many,TGTGCCAGCAGCCGGACTAGCGGGAGGGCCAGAGATACGCAGTATTTT,CASSRTSGRARDTQYF
TRBV12-3/TRBV12-4,NA,TRBJ2-1,few,TGTGCCAGCAGCTTGGCGGCCTCGCTCAATGAGCAGTTCTTC,CASSLAASLNEQFF
TRBV10-3,NA,TRBJ1-1,many,TGTGCCATCATGGCTACCGGGGGCACTGAAGCTTTCTTT,CAIMATGGTEAFF
TRBV7-3,NA,TRBJ1-2,NA,TGTGCCAGCAGTTTAACCCCCTGGACAGAACGCTATGGCTACACCTTC,CASSLTPWTERYGYTF
TRBV12-3/TRBV12-4,NA,TRBJ2-2,few,TGTGCCAGCAGGGGGCGGAGGGTGACACTAAAAAACACCGGGGAGCTGTTTTTT,CASRGRRVTLKNTGELFF
TRBV20-1,NA,TRBJ1-2,NA,TGCAGTGCTAGACCTGTCTACTATGGCTACACCTTC,CSARPVYYGYTF
TRBV20-1,NA,TRBJ2-2,NA,TGCAGTGCTAGAGGCCCCACGGACACCGGGGAGCTGTTTTTT,CSARGPTDTGELFF
TRBV20-1,NA,TRBJ1-1,NA,TGCAGTGCTAGAGATGGCACAGGGCACACTGAAGCTTTCTTT,CSARDGTGHTEAFF
TRBV20-1,NA,TRBJ1-6,NA,TGCAGTGCCTCGGACAGAAGGAGCTCCTATAATTCACCCCTCCACTTT,CSASDRRSSYNSPLHF
TRBV20-1,TRBD2,TRBJ2-7,many,TGCAGTGCTCCCCGGGGGGGGAGGGGAGTATCCGAGCAGTACTTC,CSAPRGGRGVSEQYF